This T cell receptor beta chain was retrieved from a study of cytomegalovirus exposure and HLA in healthy donors. Study background: Genotyping of 300 to 450 donors showed that 65% to 90% belonged to the Caucasian-associated ancestry cluster. Findings and limits, study-wide: Judged likely to be a sequencing artifact was a cluster of highly shared sequence variants. In a later analysis, compared with equally common non-associated chains, HLA-associated beta chains were more expanded.

CDR1 SGHAT and CDR2 FQNNGV come from the germline V gene. Trimming removed 5 bases from V and 6 bases from J; junction bases left unmatched: 12. The CDR3 totals 16 residues. Details on this clone: Its antigen remains unknown.

The primer mix had 60 Vbeta and 13 Jbeta primers. The protocol was immunoSEQ multiplex PCR, while the TCRdb copy is restricted to in-frame clones and leaves out a portion. The sample includes about 97,000 clones, more than 80% of them seen just once. The clonotype originates from a man between 25 and 39 years old in good health and CMV-seronegative. V usage is TRBV11-2 and J usage is TRBJ2-1, with TRBD2 matching over 8 bases. Sequenced material: PBMCs. CDR3 sequence reads: CASSRWGAGDFNEQFF. The CDR3 region has the DNA TGTGCCAGCAGCCGTTGGGGAGCGGGAGACTTCAATGAGCAGTTCTTC. Full variable domain (rest looked up from reference TRBV11-2 and TRBJ2-1): EAGVAQSPRYKIIEKRQSVAFWCNPISGHATLYWYQQILGQGPKLLIQFQNNGVVDDSQLPKDRFSAERLKGVDSTLKIQPAKLEDSAVYLCASSRWGAGDFNEQFFGPGTRLTVL.